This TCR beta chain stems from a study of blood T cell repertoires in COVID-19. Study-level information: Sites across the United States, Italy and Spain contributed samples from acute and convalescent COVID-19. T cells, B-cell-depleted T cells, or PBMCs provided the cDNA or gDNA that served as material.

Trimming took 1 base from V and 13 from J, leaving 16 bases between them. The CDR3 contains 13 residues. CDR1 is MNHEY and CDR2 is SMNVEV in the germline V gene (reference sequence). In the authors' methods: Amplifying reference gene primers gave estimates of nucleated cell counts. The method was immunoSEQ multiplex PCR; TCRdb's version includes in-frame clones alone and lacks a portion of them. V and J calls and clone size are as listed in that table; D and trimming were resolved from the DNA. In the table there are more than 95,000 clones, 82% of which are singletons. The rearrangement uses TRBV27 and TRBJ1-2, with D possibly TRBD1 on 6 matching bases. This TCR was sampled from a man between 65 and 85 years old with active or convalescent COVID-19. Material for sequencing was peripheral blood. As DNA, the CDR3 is TGTGCCAGCAGTTTATTGTGGGGGGGGGCCCTCACCTTC. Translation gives CASSLLWGGALTF.